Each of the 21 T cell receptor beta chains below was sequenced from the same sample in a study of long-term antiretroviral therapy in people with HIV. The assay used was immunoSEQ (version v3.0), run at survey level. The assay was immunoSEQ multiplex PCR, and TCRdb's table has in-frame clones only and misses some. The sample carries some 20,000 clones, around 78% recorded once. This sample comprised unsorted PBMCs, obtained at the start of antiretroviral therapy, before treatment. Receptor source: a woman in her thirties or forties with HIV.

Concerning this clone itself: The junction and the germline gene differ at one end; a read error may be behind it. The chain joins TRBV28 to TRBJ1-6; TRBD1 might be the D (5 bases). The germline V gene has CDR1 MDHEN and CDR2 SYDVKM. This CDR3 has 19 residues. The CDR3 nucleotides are TGTGCCAGCAGTTTAAGGTCTCTGGGACGGAGATCCTCTAATTCACCCCTCCACTTT. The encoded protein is CASSLRSLGRRSSNSPLHF.

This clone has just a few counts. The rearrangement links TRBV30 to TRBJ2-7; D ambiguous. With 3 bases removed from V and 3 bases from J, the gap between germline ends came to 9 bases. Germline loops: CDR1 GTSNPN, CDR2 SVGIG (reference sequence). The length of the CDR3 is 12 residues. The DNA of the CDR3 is TGTGCCTGGAGCCCACAGCGCTACGAGCAGTACTTC. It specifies CAWSPQRYEQYF. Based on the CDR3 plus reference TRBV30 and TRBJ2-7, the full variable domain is SQTIHQWPATLVQPVGSPLSLECTVEGTSNPNLYWYRQAAGRGLQLLFYSVGIGQISSEVPQNLSASRPQDRQFILSSKKLLLSDSGFYLCAWSPQRYEQYFGPGTRLTVT.

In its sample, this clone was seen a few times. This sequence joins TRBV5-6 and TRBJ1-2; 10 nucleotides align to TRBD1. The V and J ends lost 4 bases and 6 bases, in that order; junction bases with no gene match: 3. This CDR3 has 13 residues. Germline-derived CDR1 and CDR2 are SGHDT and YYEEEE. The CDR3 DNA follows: TGTGCCAGCAGCCAGGGGACAGGGGATGGCTACACCTTC. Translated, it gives CASSQGTGDGYTF.

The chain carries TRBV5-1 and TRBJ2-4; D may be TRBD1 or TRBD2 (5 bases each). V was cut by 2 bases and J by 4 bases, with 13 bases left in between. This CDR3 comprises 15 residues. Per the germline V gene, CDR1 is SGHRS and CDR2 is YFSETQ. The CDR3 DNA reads TGCGCCAGCAGCTTACCCGGGACGGAGAAAAACATTCAGTACTTC. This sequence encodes CASSLPGTEKNIQYF.

As DNA, the CDR3 is TGTGCCAGCAAATCTTCAGGGTTCACTGAAGCTTTCTTT. It codes for CASKSSGFTEAFF. The chain carries TRBV27 and TRBJ1-1, with D perhaps matching TRBD1 (5 bases). Trimming took off 7 bases at V and 4 bases at J, with 13 bases between the two ends. The germline V gene has CDR1 MNHEY and CDR2 SMNVEV (reference sequence). This CDR3 region has 13 residues.

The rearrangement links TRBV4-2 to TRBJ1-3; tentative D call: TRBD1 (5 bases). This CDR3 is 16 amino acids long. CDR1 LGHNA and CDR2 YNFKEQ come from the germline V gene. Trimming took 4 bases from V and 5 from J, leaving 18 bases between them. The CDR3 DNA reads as TGTGCCAGCAGCCCGGAAGGGCTCGGGGGTCGAAACACCATATATTTT. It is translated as CASSPEGLGGRNTIYF.

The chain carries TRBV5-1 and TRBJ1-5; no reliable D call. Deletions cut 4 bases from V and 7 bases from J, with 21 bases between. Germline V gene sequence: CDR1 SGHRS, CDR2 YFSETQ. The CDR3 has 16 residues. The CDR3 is CASSPEGSVGGQPQHF. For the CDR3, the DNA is TGCGCCAGCAGCCCGGAGGGTTCTGTGGGAGGGCAGCCCCAGCATTTT.

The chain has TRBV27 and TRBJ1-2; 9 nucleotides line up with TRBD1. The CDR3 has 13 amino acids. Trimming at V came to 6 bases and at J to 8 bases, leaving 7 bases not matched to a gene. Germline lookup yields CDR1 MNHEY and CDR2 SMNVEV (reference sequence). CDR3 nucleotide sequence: TGTGCCAGCAGCTGGACAGGGGCAGGAGGCTACACCTTC. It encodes CASSWTGAGGYTF.

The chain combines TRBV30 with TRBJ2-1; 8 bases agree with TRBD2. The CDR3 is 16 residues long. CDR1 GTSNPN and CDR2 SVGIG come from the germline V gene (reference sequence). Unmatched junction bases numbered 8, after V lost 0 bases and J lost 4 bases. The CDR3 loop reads CAWSVTQAGDYNEQFF. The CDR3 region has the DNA TGTGCCTGGAGTGTGACCCAAGCGGGGGATTACAATGAGCAGTTCTTC. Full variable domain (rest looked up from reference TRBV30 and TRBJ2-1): SQTIHQWPATLVQPVGSPLSLECTVEGTSNPNLYWYRQAAGRGLQLLFYSVGIGQISSEVPQNLSASRPQDRQFILSSKKLLLSDSGFYLCAWSVTQAGDYNEQFFGPGTRLTVL.

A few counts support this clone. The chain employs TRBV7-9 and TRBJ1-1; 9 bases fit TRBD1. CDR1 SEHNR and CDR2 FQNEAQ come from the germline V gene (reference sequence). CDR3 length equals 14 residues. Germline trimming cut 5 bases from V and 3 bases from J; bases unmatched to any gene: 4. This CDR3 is CASSPRTGDTEAFF. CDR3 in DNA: TGTGCCAGCAGCCCCCGGACAGGGGACACTGAAGCTTTCTTT.

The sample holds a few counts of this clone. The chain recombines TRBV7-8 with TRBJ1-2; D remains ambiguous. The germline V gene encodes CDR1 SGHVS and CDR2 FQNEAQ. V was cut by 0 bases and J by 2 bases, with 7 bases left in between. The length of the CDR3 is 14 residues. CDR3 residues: CASSLAGSNYGYTF. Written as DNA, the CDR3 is TGTGCCAGCAGCTTAGCAGGGTCCAACTATGGCTACACCTTC.

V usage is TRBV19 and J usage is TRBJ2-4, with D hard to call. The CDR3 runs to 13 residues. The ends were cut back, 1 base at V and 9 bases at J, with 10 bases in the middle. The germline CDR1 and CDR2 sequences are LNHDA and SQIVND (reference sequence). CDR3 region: CASSIGPLAIQYF. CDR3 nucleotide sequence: TGTGCCAGTAGTATAGGACCCCTCGCCATTCAGTACTTC.

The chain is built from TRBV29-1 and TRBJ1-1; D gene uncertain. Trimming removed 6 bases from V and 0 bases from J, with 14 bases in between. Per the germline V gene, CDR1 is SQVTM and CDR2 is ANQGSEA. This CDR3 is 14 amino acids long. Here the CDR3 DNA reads TGCAGCGTACACGGACTGCTATTGAACACTGAAGCTTTCTTT. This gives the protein CSVHGLLLNTEAFF.

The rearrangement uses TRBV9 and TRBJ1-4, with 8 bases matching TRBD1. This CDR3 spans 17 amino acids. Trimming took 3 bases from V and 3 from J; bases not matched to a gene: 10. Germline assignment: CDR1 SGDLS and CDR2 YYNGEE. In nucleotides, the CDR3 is TGTGCCAGCAGCGACTCGCCCCTGACAGGGGCTAATGAAAAACTGTTTTTT. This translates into CASSDSPLTGANEKLFF.

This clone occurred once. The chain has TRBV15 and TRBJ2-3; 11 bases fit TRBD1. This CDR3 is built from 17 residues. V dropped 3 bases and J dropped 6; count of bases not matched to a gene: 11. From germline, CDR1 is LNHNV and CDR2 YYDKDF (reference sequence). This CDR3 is CATSRDRGRILLDTQYF. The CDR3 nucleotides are TGTGCCACCAGCAGGGACAGGGGGCGAATATTGCTGGATACGCAGTATTTT.

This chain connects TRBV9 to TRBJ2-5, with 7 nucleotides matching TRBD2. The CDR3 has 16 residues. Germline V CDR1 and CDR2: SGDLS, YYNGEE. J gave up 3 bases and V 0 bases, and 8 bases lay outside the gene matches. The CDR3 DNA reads TGTGCCAGCAGCGTAGCGACCTCGGGACTAAAAGAGACCCAGTACTTC. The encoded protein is CASSVATSGLKETQYF.

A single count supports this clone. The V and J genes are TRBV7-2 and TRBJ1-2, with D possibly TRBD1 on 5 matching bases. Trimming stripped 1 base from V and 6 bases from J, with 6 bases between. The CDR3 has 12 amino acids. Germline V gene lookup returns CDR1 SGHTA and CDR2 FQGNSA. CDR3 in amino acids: CASSLEGHGYTF. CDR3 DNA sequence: TGTGCCAGCAGCTTAGAGGGGCATGGCTACACCTTC. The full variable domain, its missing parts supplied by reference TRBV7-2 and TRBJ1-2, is GAGVSQSPSNKVTEKGKDVELRCDPISGHTALYWYRQSLGQGLEFLIYFQGNSAPDKSGLPSDRFSAERTGGSVSTLTIQRTQQEDSAVYLCASSLEGHGYTFGSGTRLTVV.

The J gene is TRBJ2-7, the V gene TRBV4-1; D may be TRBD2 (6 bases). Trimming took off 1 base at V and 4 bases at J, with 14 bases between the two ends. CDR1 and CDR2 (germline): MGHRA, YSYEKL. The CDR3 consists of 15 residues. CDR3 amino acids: CASSQVGTVDYEQYF. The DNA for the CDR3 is TGCGCCAGCAGCCAAGTTGGGACTGTTGATTACGAGCAGTACTTC.

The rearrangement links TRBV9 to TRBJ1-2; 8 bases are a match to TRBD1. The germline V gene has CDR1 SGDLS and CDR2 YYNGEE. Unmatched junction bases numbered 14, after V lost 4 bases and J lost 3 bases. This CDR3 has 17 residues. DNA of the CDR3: TGTGCCAGCAGCCCGACAGGGCCCGGACAGGGTGACTATGGCTACACCTTC. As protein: CASSPTGPGQGDYGYTF.

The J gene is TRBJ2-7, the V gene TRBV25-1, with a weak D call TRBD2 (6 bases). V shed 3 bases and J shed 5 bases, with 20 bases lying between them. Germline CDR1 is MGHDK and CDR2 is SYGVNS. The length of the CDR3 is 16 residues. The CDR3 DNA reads TGTGCCAGCAGTGACTTGGGGGGTGTATCGGGAAACGAGCAGTACTTC. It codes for CASSDLGGVSGNEQYF.

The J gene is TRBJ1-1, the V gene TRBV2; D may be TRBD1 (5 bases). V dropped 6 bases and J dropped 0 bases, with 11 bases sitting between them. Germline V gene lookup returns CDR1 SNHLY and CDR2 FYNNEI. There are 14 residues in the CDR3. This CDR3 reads CASREQALNTEAFF. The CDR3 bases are TGTGCCAGCAGGGAACAGGCCTTGAACACTGAAGCTTTCTTT. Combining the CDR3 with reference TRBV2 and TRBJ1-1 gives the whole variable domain EPEVTQTPSHQVTQMGQEVILRCVPISNHLYFYWYRQILGQKVEFLVSFYNNEISEKSEIFDDQFSVERPDGSNFTLKIRSTKLEDSAMYFCASREQALNTEAFFGQGTRLTVV.